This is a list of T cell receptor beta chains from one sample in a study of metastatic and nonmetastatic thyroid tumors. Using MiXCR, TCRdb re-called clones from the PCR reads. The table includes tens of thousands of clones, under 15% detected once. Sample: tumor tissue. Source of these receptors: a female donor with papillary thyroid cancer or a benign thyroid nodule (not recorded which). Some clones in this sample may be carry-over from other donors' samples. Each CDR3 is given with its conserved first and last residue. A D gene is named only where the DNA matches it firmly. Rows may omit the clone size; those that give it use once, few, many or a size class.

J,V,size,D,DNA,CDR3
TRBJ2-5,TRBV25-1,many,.,TGTGCCAGCAGTGACCCGGGGCTAGCACTAGAGACCCAGTACTTC,CASSDPGLALETQYF
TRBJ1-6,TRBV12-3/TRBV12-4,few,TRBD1,TGTGCCAGCAGTTTTGACAGGGGGCTTGGGAGCTCCTATAATTCACCCCTATACTTT,CASSFDRGLGSSYNSPLYF
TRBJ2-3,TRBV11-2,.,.,TGTGCCAGTAGCTTATCCGGCGGGCTATCAGAAGATACGCAGTATTTT,CASSLSGGLSEDTQYF
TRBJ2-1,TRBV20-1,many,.,TGCAGTGCTAGGAAGGGGAGCTCCTACAATGAGCAGTTCTTC,CSARKGSSYNEQFF
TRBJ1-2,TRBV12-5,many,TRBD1,TGTGCTAGTGGCCGACAGGGGGCCGGAGGCTACACCTTC,CASGRQGAGGYTF
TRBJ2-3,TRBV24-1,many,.,TGTGCCACTAGCGGTAGCACAGATACGCAGTATTTT,CATSGSTDTQYF
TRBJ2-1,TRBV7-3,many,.,TGTGCCAGCAGCTTAAGTTGGGGGAATGAGCAGTTCTTC,CASSLSWGNEQFF
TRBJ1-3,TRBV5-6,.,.,TGTGCCAGCAGCCGGGACTCCGGCTCTGGAAACACCGTATATTTT,CASSRDSGSGNTVYF
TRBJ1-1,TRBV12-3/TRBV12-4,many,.,TGTGCCAGCAGTAACAGCTTCCCCGCGACTGAAGCTTTCTTT,CASSNSFPATEAFF
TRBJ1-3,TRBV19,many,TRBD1,TGTGCCAGTATCCCCACAGGGGGCGTAAACACCATATATTTT,CASIPTGGVNTIYF
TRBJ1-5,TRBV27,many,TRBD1,TGTGCCAGCAGTAGCACAGGGGCCCCATTGTCAGCCCAGCATTTT,CASSSTGAPLSAQHF
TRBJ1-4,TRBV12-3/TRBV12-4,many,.,TGTGCCAGCAGGAAGACAGGAGCTGAAAAACTGTTTTTT,CASRKTGAEKLFF
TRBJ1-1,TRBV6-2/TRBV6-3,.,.,TGTGCCACCCGACGGAAAAACACTGAAGCTTTCTTT,CATRRKNTEAFF
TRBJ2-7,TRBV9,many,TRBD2,TGTGCCAGCAGCGTAGGACTAGCGGAGGGCTCCTACGAGCAGTACTTC,CASSVGLAEGSYEQYF
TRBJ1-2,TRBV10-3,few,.,TGTGCCATCAGCCTACAGGGTCCTTATGGCTACACCTTC,CAISLQGPYGYTF
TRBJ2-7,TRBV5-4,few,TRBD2,TGTGCCAGCAGTTCTAGCGGTTTCTACGAGCAGTACTTC,CASSSSGFYEQYF
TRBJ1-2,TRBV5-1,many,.,TGCGCCAGCAGCTCCTTTACGGGCTATGGCTACACCTTC,CASSSFTGYGYTF
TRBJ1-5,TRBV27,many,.,TGTGCCAGCAGTTTAACGGGGTATAGCAATCAGCCCCAGCATTTT,CASSLTGYSNQPQHF
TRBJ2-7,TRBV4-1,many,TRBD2,TGCGCCAGCAGCCAAGTGGGAAGGGGGACTAGCGGGAGCTACGAGCAGTACTTC,CASSQVGRGTSGSYEQYF
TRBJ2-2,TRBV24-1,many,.,TGTGCCACCAGTGGACGGTTCACCGGGGAGCTGTTTTTT,CATSGRFTGELFF
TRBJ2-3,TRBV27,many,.,TGTGCCAGCAGTTTGCGGGGAACGACAGATACGCAGTATTTT,CASSLRGTTDTQYF
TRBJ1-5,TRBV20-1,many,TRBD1,TGCAGTGCTAGAGGGGCCGGGACAGGAGATCAGCCCCAGCATTTT,CSARGAGTGDQPQHF
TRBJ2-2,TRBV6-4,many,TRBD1,TGTGCCAGCACGGCGGACAGGGGGTCAGGCGGGGAGCTGTTTTTT,CASTADRGSGGELFF